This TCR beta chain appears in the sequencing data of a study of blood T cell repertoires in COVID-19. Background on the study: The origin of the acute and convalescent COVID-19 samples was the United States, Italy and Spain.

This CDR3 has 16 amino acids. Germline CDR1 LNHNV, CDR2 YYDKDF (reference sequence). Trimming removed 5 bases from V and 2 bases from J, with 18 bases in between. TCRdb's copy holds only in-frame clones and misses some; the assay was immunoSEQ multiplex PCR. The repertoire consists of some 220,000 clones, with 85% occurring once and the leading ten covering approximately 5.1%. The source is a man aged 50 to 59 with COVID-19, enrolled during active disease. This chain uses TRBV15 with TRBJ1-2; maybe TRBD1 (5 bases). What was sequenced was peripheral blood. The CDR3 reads CATSLRPPGRNYGYTF. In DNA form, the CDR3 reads TGTGCCACCAGCCTCAGGCCCCCAGGGAGGAACTATGGCTACACCTTC.